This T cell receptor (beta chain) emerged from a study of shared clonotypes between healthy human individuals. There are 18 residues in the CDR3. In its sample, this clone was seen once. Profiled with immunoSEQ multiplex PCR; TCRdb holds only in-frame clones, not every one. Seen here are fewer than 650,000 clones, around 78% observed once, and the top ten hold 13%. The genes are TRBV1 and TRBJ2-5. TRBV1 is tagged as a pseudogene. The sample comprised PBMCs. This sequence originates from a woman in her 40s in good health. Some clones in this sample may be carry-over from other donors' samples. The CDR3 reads CTSSQESRQRSYQETQYF. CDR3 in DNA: TGCACCAGCAGCCAAGAGTCTCGTCAACGATCGTACCAAGAGACCCAGTACTTC.